A few counts support the clone carrying this T cell receptor (beta chain). What it binds is unknown. TCRdb re-analysed the 5' RACE reads in MiXCR, keeping a single row per CDR3 protein. The table lists about 110,000 distinct CDR3 sequences, under 15% of them singletons. CDR3 size: 14 residues. The V segment lost 4 bases and the J segment 3 bases; nucleotides outside the gene matches: 6. Germline CDR1 SGHVS, CDR2 FQNEAQ. This entry belongs to a study of T-cell memory formation after mild COVID-19. Study-wide results and caveats: Mainly in CM and EM were contracting CD4+ clones; CD8+ were in EMRA. Day 37-peaking second-wave clones had unconfirmed SARS-CoV-2 specificity. There were some responding clones in pre-infection memory, which suggested that cross-reactive memory had joined.

Sequenced: PBMCs or a T cell subset sorted from them (not recorded which). This TCR derives from an adult woman who had mild COVID-19 (a few samples of this study predate the infection). Cell type and time point are not known. The chain links TRBV7-8 to TRBJ2-7; 7 nucleotides match TRBD1. The CDR3 coding sequence is TGTGCCAGCAGCTCATGGACAGGAGACTACGAGCAGTACTTC. Residues: CASSSWTGDYEQYF.